Each of the 20 T cell receptor beta chains below was sequenced from the same sample in a study of cytomegalovirus exposure and HLA in healthy donors (dated by TCRdb to 2015 to 2018). Preparation of the library involved the immunoSEQ multiplex PCR assay. TCRdb obtained this table from immuneACCESS and retained in-frame rearrangements with V and J assigned. These tables miss some clones; where compared with another copy, unresolved V genes account for less than half of the shortfall, and the remainder is unexplained. Recorded for this sample are a few hundred thousand clones; around 91% of them occurred a single time. The ten largest make up under 0.4% of the sample. The source material was PBMCs. These receptors were obtained from a woman between 18 and 30 years old in good health and CMV-seronegative.

V gene TRBV19 combines with J gene TRBJ2-4; TRBD1 is a possible D gene (5 bases). Deletions cut 9 bases from V and 6 bases from J, with 12 bases between. This CDR3 spans 12 amino acids. Germline V gives CDR1 LNHDA, CDR2 SQIVND (reference sequence). In nucleotides, the CDR3 is TGTGCCAGCAAAACAGGATCAAACATTCAGTACTTC. Protein product: CASKTGSNIQYF.

In regard to this clone: In the same sample, other DNA sequences code for this CDR3. V and J are TRBV5-1 and TRBJ2-1, with 8 positions matching TRBD2. The CDR3 totals 16 residues. Germline V gene lookup returns CDR1 SGHRS and CDR2 YFSETQ. With 0 bases clipped from V and 2 bases from J, the junction kept 4 bases outside the gene matches. In nucleotides, the CDR3 is TGCGCCAGCAGCTTGGGCGGTAGCGGGGCCTACAATGAGCAGTTCTTC. It codes for CASSLGGSGAYNEQFF.

The chain is built from TRBV25-1 and TRBJ2-7, with TRBD2 matching over 7 bases. Germline V gene lookup returns CDR1 MGHDK and CDR2 SYGVNS. The CDR3 runs 13 residues. Trimming removed 3 bases from V and 3 bases from J; junction bases left unmatched: 2. The CDR3 sequence: CASSDSGGYEQYF. CDR3 DNA sequence: TGTGCCAGCAGTGATTCGGGGGGCTACGAGCAGTACTTC.

This CDR3 is CASSLQGSSYEQYF. In nucleotides, the CDR3 is TGTGCCAGCAGCTTGCAAGGGAGCTCCTACGAGCAGTACTTC. The rearrangement joins TRBV7-9 to TRBJ2-7; TRBD2 might be the D (5 bases). This CDR3 spans 14 amino acids. V lost 3 bases and J 0 bases, leaving 9 bases between the germline ends. CDR1 is SEHNR and CDR2 is FQNEAQ in the germline V gene (reference sequence).

V and J are TRBV7-9 and TRBJ2-2; 14 bases are a match to TRBD2. CDR1 and CDR2 from the germline V gene are SEHNR and FQNEAQ (reference sequence). The CDR3 loop spans 18 amino acids. V was clipped by 4 bases and J by 6 bases; unmatched bases: 10. CDR3: CASSSWTSGGIRAGELFF. CDR3 bases: TGTGCCAGCAGCTCCTGGACTAGCGGGGGGATCAGGGCCGGGGAGCTGTTTTTT.

The chain uses TRBV5-4 and TRBJ2-2; TRBD2 matches at 11 bases. CDR1 SGHNT and CDR2 YYREEE come from the germline V gene (reference sequence). Trimming at V came to 4 bases and at J to 6 bases, leaving 5 bases not matched to a gene. This CDR3 contains 15 residues. The CDR3 loop reads CASSLTSGAPGELFF. The DNA for the CDR3 is TGTGCCAGCAGCCTGACTAGCGGGGCTCCCGGGGAGCTGTTTTTT. The variable domain in full, with the rest retrieved from reference TRBV5-4 and TRBJ2-2, is ETGVTQSPTHLIKTRGQQVTLRCSSQSGHNTVSWYQQALGQGPQFIFQYYREEENGRGNFPPRFSGLQFPNYSSELNVNALELDDSALYLCASSLTSGAPGELFFGEGSRLTVL.

The chain is built from TRBV6-5 and TRBJ2-6, with D perhaps matching TRBD1 (5 bases). The CDR3 extends over 13 amino acids. Trimming removed 7 bases at V and 4 bases at J, with 8 bases between. The germline gives CDR1 MNHEY, CDR2 SVGAGI. CDR3 amino acids: CASKGSGANVLTF. The CDR3 nucleotides are TGTGCCAGCAAGGGGTCAGGGGCCAACGTCCTGACTTTC.

The chain has TRBV6-5 and TRBJ2-7, with a weak D call TRBD2 (6 bases). CDR3 length: 16 amino acids. Per germline, CDR1 MNHEY and CDR2 SVGAGI. V was clipped by 2 bases and J by 1 base, with 15 bases between them. The CDR3 DNA reads TGTGCCAGCAGTTACGGAGGACGCGGGGCATCCTACGAGCAGTACTTC. Its translation: CASSYGGRGASYEQYF.

The V and J genes are TRBV7-9 and TRBJ2-7, with D maybe TRBD1 (5 bases). The germline V and J ends were trimmed by 5 bases and 1 base, with 12 bases remaining between them. This CDR3 region has 14 residues. Germline-derived CDR1 and CDR2 are SEHNR and FQNEAQ (reference sequence). The DNA of the CDR3 is TGTGCCAGCAGCCACCTACAGGAGTCCTACGAGCAGTACTTC. Amino acids: CASSHLQESYEQYF.

This chain uses TRBV6-5 with TRBJ1-4; D gene unclear. CDR1 and CDR2 from the germline V gene are MNHEY and SVGAGI. This CDR3 has 15 amino acids. The V end was cut by 6 bases, the J end by 3 bases, with 14 bases between. The DNA for the CDR3 is TGTGCCAGCAGCCAGCGGGGATCCCCTAATGAAAAACTGTTTTTT. Translated, it gives CASSQRGSPNEKLFF.

This clone has only a few counts. The chain has TRBV14 and TRBJ1-1, with D unresolved. CDR1 SGHDN and CDR2 FVKESK come from the germline V gene. This CDR3 has 14 amino acids. Trimming took off 1 base at V and 0 bases at J, with 6 bases between the two ends. The CDR3 reads CASSQGRVNTEAFF. The CDR3 region has the DNA TGTGCCAGCAGCCAAGGTCGGGTGAACACTGAAGCTTTCTTT.

The rearrangement joins TRBV7-2 to TRBJ2-3, with TRBD2 matching over 15 bases. The CDR3 consists of 19 residues. V dropped 1 base and J dropped 0; count of bases not matched to a gene: 5. Germline loops: CDR1 SGHTA, CDR2 FQGNSA. The DNA of the CDR3 is TGTGCCAGCAGCTTAGTTAGGACTAGCGGGGGGGTTAGCACAGATACGCAGTATTTT. Its translation: CASSLVRTSGGVSTDTQYF.

The V call is TRBV14, the J call TRBJ2-4, with D maybe TRBD1 (6 bases). The CDR3 is 14 residues long. Trimming shortened V by 1 base and J by 6 bases, and 10 bases separated the two germline ends. The germline gives CDR1 SGHDN, CDR2 FVKESK. Here the CDR3 reads CASSQASQGNIQYF. Here the CDR3 DNA reads TGTGCCAGCAGCCAAGCCTCACAGGGAAACATTCAGTACTTC.

This chain uses TRBV15 with TRBJ1-2; D not resolved. The CDR3 is 14 residues long. Germline lookup yields CDR1 LNHNV and CDR2 YYDKDF (reference sequence). V lost 1 base, J lost 7 bases, and 13 bases lay in between. The CDR3 is CATSRGETFIGYTF. For the CDR3, the DNA is TGTGCCACCAGCAGAGGGGAGACTTTCATTGGCTACACCTTC.

The rearrangement joins TRBV4-2 to TRBJ1-1; the D is unclear. V was clipped by 3 bases and J by 1 base, with 6 bases between them. Germline loops: CDR1 LGHNA, CDR2 YNFKEQ. The CDR3 spans 13 residues. The CDR3 DNA follows: TGTGCCAGCAGCCACTCCAGGAACACTGAAGCTTTCTTT. It specifies CASSHSRNTEAFF.

The V gene is TRBV5-4, the J gene TRBJ1-2; D perhaps matches TRBD1 (6 bases). This CDR3 comprises 13 residues. Germline CDR1 and CDR2: SGHNT and YYREEE (reference sequence). V lost 0 bases, J lost 4 bases, and 7 bases lay in between. CDR3 sequence: CASSLAQGYGYTF. DNA of the CDR3: TGTGCCAGCAGCTTGGCACAGGGCTATGGCTACACCTTC.

The genes are TRBV18 and TRBJ2-3, with D maybe TRBD2 (5 bases). The CDR3 runs 14 residues. Between the trimmed V and J ends, which lost 2 bases and 4 bases, there was a span of 10 bases. Looked up from germline, CDR1 is KGHSH and CDR2 is LQKENI. The CDR3 here is CASSPGIGADTQYF. CDR3 coding DNA: TGTGCCAGCTCACCAGGGATCGGGGCAGATACGCAGTATTTT.

The genes are TRBV7-3 and TRBJ2-3; TRBD2 matches at 14 bases. This CDR3 is built from 16 residues. CDR1 is SGHTA, CDR2 FQGTGA, per germline. The ends lost 1 base at V and 5 bases at J; junction bases unmatched: 2. The CDR3 reads CASSLMTSGGVDTQYF. CDR3 DNA sequence: TGTGCCAGCAGCTTAATGACTAGCGGGGGGGTAGATACGCAGTATTTT.

The chain uses TRBV7-9 and TRBJ2-7; TRBD1 matches at 9 bases. The J segment lost 3 bases and the V segment lost 4 bases, leaving 10 bases of the junction unmatched. The CDR3 has 16 amino acids. Germline CDR1 is SEHNR and CDR2 is FQNEAQ (reference sequence). This CDR3 reads CASSYPPGQGDYEQYF. CDR3 sequence (DNA): TGTGCCAGCAGCTATCCCCCGGGACAGGGTGACTACGAGCAGTACTTC.

The J gene is TRBJ1-2, the V gene TRBV14; D uncertain. The CDR3 consists of 17 residues. V was cut by 0 bases and J by 8 bases, with 22 bases left in between. The germline V gene has CDR1 SGHDN and CDR2 FVKESK. CDR3 region: CASSQEPRRVRDRGYTF. CDR3 sequence (DNA): TGTGCCAGCAGCCAAGAACCCCGGCGGGTAAGGGATAGAGGCTACACCTTC.